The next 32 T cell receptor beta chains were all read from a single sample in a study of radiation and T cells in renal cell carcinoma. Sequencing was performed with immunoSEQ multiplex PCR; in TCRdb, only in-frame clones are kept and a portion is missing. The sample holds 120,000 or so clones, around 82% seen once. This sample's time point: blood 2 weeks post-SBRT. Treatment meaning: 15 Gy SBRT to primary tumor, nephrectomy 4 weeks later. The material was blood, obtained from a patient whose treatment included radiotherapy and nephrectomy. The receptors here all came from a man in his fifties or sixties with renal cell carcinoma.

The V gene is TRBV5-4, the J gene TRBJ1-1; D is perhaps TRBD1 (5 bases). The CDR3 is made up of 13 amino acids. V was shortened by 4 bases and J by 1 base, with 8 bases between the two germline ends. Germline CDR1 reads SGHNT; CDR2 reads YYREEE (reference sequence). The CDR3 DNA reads TGTGCCAGCAGCCGTCAGGGGAACACTGAAGCTTTCTTT. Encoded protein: CASSRQGNTEAFF.

DNA of the CDR3: TGTGCCAGCAGCTTGGAAGGGCGCCTCTACGAGCAGTACTTC. Its translation: CASSLEGRLYEQYF. This sequence joins TRBV5-4 and TRBJ2-7; D ambiguous. The CDR3 is 14 residues long. CDR1 is SGHNT, CDR2 YYREEE, per germline (reference sequence). V lost 0 bases to trimming and J lost 3 bases, with 10 bases between them. The full variable domain, in which reference TRBV5-4 and TRBJ2-7 provide the parts outside the CDR3, is ETGVTQSPTHLIKTRGQQVTLRCSSQSGHNTVSWYQQALGQGPQFIFQYYREEENGRGNFPPRFSGLQFPNYSSELNVNALELDDSALYLCASSLEGRLYEQYFGPGTRLTVT.

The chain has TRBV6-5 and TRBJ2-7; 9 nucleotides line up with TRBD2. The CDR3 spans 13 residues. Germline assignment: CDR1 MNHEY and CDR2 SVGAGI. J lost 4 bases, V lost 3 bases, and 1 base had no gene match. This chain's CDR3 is CASSYSGSYEQYF. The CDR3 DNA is TGTGCCAGCAGTTATAGCGGGAGTTACGAGCAGTACTTC.

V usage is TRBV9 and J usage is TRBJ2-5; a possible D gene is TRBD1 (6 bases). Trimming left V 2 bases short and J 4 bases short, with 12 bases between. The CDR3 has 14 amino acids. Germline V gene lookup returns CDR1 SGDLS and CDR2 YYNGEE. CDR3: CASSVSPGVETQYF. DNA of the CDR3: TGTGCCAGCAGCGTGAGCCCAGGGGTAGAGACCCAGTACTTC.

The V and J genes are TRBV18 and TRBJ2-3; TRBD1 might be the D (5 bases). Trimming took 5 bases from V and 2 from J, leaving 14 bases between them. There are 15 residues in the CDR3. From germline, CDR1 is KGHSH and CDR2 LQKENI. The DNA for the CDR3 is TGTGCCAGCTCAGGCTTTGACAGCTCCACAGATACGCAGTATTTT. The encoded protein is CASSGFDSSTDTQYF.

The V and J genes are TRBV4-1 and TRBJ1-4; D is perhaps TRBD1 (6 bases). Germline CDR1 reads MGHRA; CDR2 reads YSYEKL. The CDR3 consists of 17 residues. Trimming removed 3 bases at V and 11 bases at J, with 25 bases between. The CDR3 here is CASSHASRTDWDEKLFF. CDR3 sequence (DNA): TGCGCCAGCAGCCACGCCTCACGGACAGATTGGGACGAGAAACTGTTTTTT.

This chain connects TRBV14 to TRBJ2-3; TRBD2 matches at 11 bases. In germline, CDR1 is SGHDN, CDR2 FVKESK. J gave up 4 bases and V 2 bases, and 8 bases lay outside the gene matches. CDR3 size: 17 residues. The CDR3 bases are TGTGCCAGCAGCCAAAACAGACTAGCGGGATTTTCAGATACGCAGTATTTT. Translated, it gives CASSQNRLAGFSDTQYF.

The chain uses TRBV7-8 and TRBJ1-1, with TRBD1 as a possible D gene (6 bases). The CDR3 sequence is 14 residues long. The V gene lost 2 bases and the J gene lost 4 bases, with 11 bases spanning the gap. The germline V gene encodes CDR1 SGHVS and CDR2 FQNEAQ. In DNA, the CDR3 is TGTGCCAGCAGCTTATTCAGGGGTCTCACTGAAGCTTTCTTT. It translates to CASSLFRGLTEAFF.

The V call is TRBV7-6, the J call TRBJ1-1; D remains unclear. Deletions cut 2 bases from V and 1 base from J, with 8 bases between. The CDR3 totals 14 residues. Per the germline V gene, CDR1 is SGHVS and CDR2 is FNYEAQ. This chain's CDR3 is CASSLTPKNTEAFF. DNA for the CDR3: TGTGCCAGCAGCTTAACCCCGAAGAACACTGAAGCTTTCTTT.

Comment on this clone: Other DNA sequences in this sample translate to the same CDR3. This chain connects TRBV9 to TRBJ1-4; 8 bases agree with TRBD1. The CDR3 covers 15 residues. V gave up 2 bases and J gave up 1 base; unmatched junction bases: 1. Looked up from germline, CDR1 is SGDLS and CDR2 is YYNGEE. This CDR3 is CASSVGQGTNEKLFF. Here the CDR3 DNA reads TGTGCCAGCAGCGTTGGACAGGGAACTAATGAAAAACTGTTTTTT.

The CDR3 DNA reads TGTGCCAGCAGTGAAGCTGGTCTGGGCTACGAGCAGTACTTC. Amino acid sequence: CASSEAGLGYEQYF. The J gene is TRBJ2-7, the V gene TRBV2; D remains ambiguous. The germline CDR1 and CDR2 sequences are SNHLY and FYNNEI. The length of the CDR3 is 14 residues. V was shortened by 0 bases and J by 3 bases, with 9 bases between the two germline ends.

The CDR3 DNA reads TGTGCCATCCGAGGCGCCGGTCAGCCCCAGCATTTT. Its protein product is CAIRGAGQPQHF. The rearrangement links TRBV10-3 to TRBJ1-5; D uncertain. Germline V lookup: CDR1 ENHRY, CDR2 SYGVKD. There are 12 residues in the CDR3. Trimming shortened V by 8 bases and J by 6 bases, and 11 bases separated the two germline ends.

The DNA for the CDR3 is TGTGCCAGCTGTGCCGGAGTTGGTGTCTACAATGAGCAGTTCTTC. It yields the protein CASCAGVGVYNEQFF. The V and J genes are TRBV6-1 and TRBJ2-1; no firm D call. This CDR3 has 15 amino acids. V gave up 8 bases and J gave up 3 bases, with 17 bases separating them. CDR1 and CDR2 from the germline V gene are MNHNS and SASEGT.

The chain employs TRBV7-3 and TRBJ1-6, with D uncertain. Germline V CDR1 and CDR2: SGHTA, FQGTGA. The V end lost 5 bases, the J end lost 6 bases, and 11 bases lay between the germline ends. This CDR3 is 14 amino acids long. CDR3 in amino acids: CASSLLGFNSPLHF. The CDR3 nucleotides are TGTGCCAGCAGCCTACTGGGGTTTAATTCACCCCTCCACTTT.

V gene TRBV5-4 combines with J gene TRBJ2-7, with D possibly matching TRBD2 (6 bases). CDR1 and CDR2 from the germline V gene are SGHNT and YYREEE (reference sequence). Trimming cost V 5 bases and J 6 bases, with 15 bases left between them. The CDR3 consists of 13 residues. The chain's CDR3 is CASRLTGGLEQYF. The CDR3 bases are TGTGCCAGCAGACTTACCGGGGGTCTCGAGCAGTACTTC.

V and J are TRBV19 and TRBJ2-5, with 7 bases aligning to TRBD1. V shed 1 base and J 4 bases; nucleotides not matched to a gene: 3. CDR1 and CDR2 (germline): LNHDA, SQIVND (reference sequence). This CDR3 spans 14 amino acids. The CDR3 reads CASSIVGGTETQYF. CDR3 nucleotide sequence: TGTGCCAGTAGTATAGTAGGGGGCACAGAGACCCAGTACTTC.

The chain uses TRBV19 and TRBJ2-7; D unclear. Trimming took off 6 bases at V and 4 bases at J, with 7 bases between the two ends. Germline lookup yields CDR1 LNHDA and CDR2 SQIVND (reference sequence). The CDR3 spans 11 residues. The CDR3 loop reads CASSDLYEQYF. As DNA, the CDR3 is TGTGCCAGTAGCGACTTGTACGAGCAGTACTTC.

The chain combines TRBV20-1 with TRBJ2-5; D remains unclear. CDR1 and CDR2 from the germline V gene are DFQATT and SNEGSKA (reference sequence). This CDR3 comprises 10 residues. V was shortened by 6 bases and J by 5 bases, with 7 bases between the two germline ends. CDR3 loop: CSAQQETQYF. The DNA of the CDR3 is TGCAGTGCCCAACAGGAGACCCAGTACTTC.

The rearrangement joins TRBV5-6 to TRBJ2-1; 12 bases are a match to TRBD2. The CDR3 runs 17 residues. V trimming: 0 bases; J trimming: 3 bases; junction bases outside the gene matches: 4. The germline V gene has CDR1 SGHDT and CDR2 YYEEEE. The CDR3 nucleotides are TGTGCCAGCAGCTTGGGACTAGCGGGAGACATCTACAATGAGCAGTTCTTC. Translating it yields CASSLGLAGDIYNEQFF.

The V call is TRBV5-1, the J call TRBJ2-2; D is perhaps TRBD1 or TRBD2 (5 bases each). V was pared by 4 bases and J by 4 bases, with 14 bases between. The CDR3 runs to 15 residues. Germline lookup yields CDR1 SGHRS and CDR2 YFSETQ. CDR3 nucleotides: TGCGCCAGCAGCACACGAGGGGCGGGCACCGGGGAGCTGTTTTTT. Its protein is CASSTRGAGTGELFF.

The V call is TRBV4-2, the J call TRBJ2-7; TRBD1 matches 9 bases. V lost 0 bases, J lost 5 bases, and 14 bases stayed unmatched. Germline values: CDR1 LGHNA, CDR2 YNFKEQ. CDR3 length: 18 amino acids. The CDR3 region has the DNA TGTGCCAGCAGCCAAGACCTCGTTGCAGGGACAGGGAGTCACGAGCAGTACTTC. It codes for CASSQDLVAGTGSHEQYF.

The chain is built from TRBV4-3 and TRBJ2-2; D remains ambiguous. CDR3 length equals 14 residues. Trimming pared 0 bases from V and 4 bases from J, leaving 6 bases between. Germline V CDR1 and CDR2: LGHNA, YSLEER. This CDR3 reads CASSQDLVTGELFF. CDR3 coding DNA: TGCGCCAGCAGCCAAGATCTTGTCACCGGGGAGCTGTTTTTT.

CDR3 coding DNA: TGTGCCAGTAGTCGCCAGTCCAACTCCTACGAGCAGTACTTC. Its protein is CASSRQSNSYEQYF. The chain uses TRBV19 and TRBJ2-7; D remains unclear. The CDR3 runs to 14 residues. Germline V lookup: CDR1 LNHDA, CDR2 SQIVND (reference sequence). Trimming pared 5 bases from V and 0 bases from J, leaving 11 bases between.

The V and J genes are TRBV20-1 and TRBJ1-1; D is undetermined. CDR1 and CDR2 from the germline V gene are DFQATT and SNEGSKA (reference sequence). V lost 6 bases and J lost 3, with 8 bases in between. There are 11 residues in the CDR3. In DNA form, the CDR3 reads TGCAGTGCCCGGCCTGACACTGAAGCTTTCTTT. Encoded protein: CSARPDTEAFF.

The chain's CDR3 is CASSYSRQNYGYTF. CDR3 bases: TGTGCCAGCAGTTACTCGCGGCAGAACTATGGCTACACCTTC. This chain connects TRBV6-5 to TRBJ1-2, with D hard to call. Trimming cost V 0 bases and J 2 bases, with 7 bases left between them. This CDR3 comprises 14 residues. Germline V CDR1 and CDR2: MNHEY, SVGAGI.

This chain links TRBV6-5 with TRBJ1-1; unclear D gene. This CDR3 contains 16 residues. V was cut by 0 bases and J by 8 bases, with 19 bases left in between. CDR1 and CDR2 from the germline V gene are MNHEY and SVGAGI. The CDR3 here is CASSYSIRSSNQEAFF. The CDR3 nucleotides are TGTGCCAGCAGTTACTCGATTCGATCCTCGAACCAAGAAGCTTTCTTT.

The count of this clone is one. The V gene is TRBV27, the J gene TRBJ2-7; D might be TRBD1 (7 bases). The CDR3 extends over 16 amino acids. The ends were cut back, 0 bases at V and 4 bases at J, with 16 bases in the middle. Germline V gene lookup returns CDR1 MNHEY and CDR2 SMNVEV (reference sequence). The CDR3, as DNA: TGTGCCAGCAGTTTATCCCCCAGGGGGACTCAGTACGAGCAGTACTTC. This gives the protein CASSLSPRGTQYEQYF.

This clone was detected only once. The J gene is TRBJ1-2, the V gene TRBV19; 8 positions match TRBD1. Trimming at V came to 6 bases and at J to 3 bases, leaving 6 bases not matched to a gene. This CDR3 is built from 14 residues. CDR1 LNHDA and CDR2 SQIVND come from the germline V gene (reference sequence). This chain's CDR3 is CASRPGQGDYGYTF. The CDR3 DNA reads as TGTGCCAGTAGGCCCGGACAGGGCGACTATGGCTACACCTTC.

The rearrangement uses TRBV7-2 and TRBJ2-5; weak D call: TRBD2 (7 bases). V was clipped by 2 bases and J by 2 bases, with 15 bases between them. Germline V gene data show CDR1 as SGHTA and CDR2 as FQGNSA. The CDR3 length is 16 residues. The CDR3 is CASSLWWGGLQETQYF. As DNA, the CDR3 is TGTGCCAGCAGCTTATGGTGGGGGGGCCTTCAAGAGACCCAGTACTTC.

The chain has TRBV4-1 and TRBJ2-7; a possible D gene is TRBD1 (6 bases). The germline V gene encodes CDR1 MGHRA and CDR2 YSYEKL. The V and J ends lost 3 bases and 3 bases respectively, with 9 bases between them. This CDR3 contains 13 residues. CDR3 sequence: CASSHVQGYEQYF. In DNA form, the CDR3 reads TGCGCCAGCAGCCATGTACAGGGCTACGAGCAGTACTTC.

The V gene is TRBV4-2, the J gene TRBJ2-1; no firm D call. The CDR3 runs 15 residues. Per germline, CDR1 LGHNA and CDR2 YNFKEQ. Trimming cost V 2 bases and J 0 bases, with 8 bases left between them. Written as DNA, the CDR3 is TGTGCCAGCAGCCAATCGCGGAGCTCCTACAATGAGCAGTTCTTC. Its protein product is CASSQSRSSYNEQFF.

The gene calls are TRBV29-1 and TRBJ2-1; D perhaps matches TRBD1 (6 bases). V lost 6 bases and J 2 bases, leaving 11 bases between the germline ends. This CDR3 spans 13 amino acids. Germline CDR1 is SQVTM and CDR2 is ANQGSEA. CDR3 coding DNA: TGCAGCGTCCTCCGACAGGCCTACAATGAGCAGTTCTTC. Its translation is CSVLRQAYNEQFF.